Following are 9 T cell receptor beta chains from one sample sequenced in a study of identical twins. TCRdb reprocessed the 5' RACE reads with MiXCR, giving one entry per CDR3 protein. The sample contains around 680,000 distinct CDR3 sequences, 8.6% of which appear only once. These data were also filed under a second study, of yellow fever vaccine responses in identical twins.

The sample consisted of PBMCs. These receptors all come from a woman in her late teens or twenties in good health.

This clonotype was seen repeatedly, ten times or more. The CDR3: CAIRDAASTDTQYF. The CDR3 bases are TGTGCCATCAGGGACGCAGCTAGCACAGATACGCAGTATTTT. This chain links TRBV10-3 with TRBJ2-3; D is uncertain. The CDR3 totals 14 residues. Germline V gene sequence: CDR1 ENHRY, CDR2 SYGVKD. The germline V and J ends were trimmed by 6 bases and 0 bases, with 10 bases remaining between them.

This clonotype came up a few times. The V and J genes are TRBV6-1 and TRBJ2-3; 8 bases fit TRBD2. CDR1 is MNHNS, CDR2 SASEGT, per germline. V was pared by 6 bases and J by 7 bases, with 9 bases of the junction left unmatched. This CDR3 contains 14 residues. The CDR3 nucleotides are TGTGCCAGCAGCCCGGGACTAGAGAGGAATACGCAGTATTTT. This codes for CASSPGLERNTQYF.

This sequence joins TRBV2 and TRBJ1-2; D is possibly TRBD1 (5 bases). V lost 9 bases, J lost 2 bases, and 19 bases lay in between. The CDR3 is made up of 15 amino acids. CDR1 and CDR2 from the germline V gene are SNHLY and FYNNEI. CDR3 DNA sequence: TGTGCCAGAAGATTTACGGGGCGGATGAACTATGGCTACACCTTC. It codes for CARRFTGRMNYGYTF.

The chain employs TRBV5-1 and TRBJ2-5; possible D gene TRBD1, 5 bases. This CDR3 has 14 amino acids. V lost 0 bases, J lost 4 bases, and 10 bases lay in between. CDR1 is SGHRS, CDR2 YFSETQ, per germline. CDR3 protein: CASSLAGFGETQYF. The CDR3 DNA sequence: TGCGCCAGCAGCTTGGCAGGGTTTGGAGAGACCCAGTACTTC.

In its sample, this clonotype was seen many times. The V call is TRBV20-1, the J call TRBJ2-1; 7 bases are a match to TRBD2. This CDR3 region has 13 residues. The germline CDR1 and CDR2 sequences are DFQATT and SNEGSKA (reference sequence). V was pared by 6 bases and J by 6 bases, with 8 bases of the junction left unmatched. For the CDR3, the DNA is TGCAGTGCCCCTCCCGGGACTACCAATGAGCAGTTCTTC. Translated, it gives CSAPPGTTNEQFF.

This chain links TRBV6-5 with TRBJ2-1, with D tentatively TRBD2 (5 bases). Trimming removed 4 bases from V and 4 bases from J, with 14 bases in between. The CDR3 is 15 residues long. Per germline, CDR1 MNHEY and CDR2 SVGAGI. In DNA form, the CDR3 reads TGTGCCAGCAGTTCATCGAGGGTAGGATACAATGAGCAGTTCTTC. Translated: CASSSSRVGYNEQFF.

The J gene is TRBJ2-3, the V gene TRBV27, with D unresolved. CDR1 is MNHEY and CDR2 is SMNVEV in the germline V gene (reference sequence). The CDR3 is 15 residues long. V lost 3 bases, J lost 1 base, and 11 bases lay in between. CDR3 nucleotide sequence: TGTGCCAGCAGTTTTTGGAACCTCGGCACAGATACGCAGTATTTT. Encoded protein: CASSFWNLGTDTQYF.

The rearrangement joins TRBV24-1 to TRBJ2-1, with D perhaps matching TRBD1 (6 bases). The germline V gene has CDR1 KGHDR and CDR2 SFDVKD. This CDR3 region has 15 residues. Deletions cut 5 bases from V and 5 bases from J, with 15 bases between. Written as DNA, the CDR3 is TGTGCCACCAGTGGGGACACCCCTCTGGACAATGAGCAGTTCTTC. Protein sequence: CATSGDTPLDNEQFF.

This clonotype was observed many times. V is TRBV15 and J is TRBJ2-7, with TRBD2 as a possible D gene (5 bases). In germline, CDR1 is LNHNV, CDR2 YYDKDF (reference sequence). The V end lost 1 base, the J end lost 5 bases, and 12 bases lay between the germline ends. The CDR3 runs to 14 residues. CDR3 nucleotides: TGTGCCACCAGCAGAGGATCGGGGTGGGACGAGCAGTACTTC. Residues: CATSRGSGWDEQYF.